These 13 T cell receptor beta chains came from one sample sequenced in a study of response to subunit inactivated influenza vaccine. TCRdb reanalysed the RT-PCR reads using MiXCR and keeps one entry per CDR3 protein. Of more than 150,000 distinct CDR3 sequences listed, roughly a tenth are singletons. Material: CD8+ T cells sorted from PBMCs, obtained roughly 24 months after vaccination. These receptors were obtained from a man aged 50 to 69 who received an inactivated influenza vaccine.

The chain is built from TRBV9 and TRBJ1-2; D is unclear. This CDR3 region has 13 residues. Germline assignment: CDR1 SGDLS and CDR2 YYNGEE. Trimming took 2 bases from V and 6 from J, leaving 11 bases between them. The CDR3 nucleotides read TGTGCCAGCAGCGTGCTCGTTAAGGATGGCTACACCTTC. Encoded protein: CASSVLVKDGYTF.

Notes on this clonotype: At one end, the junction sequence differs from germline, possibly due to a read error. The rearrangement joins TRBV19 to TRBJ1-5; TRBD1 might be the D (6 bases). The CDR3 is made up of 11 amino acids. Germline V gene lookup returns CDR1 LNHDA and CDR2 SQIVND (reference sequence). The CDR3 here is CATGDNPPQHF. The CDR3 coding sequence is TGTGCCACAGGGGACAATCCGCCCCAGCATTTT.

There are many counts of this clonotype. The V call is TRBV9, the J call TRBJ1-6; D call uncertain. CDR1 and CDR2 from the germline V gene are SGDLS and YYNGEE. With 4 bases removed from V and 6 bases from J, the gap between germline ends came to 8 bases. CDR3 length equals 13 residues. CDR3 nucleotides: TGTGCCAGCAGCCCAGAGATTAATTCACCCCTCCACTTT. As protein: CASSPEINSPLHF.

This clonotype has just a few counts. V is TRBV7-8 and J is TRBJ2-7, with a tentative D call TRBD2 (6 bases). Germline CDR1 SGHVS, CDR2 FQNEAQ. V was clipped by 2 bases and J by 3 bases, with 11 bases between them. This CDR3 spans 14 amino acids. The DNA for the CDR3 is TGTGCCAGCAGCTTAAATAGCGGAAACTACGAGCAGTACTTC. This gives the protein CASSLNSGNYEQYF. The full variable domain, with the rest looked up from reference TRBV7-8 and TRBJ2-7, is GAGVSQSPRYKVAKRGQDVALRCDPISGHVSLFWYQQALGQGPEFLTYFQNEAQLDKSGLPSDRFFAERPEGSVSTLKIQRTQQEDSAVYLCASSLNSGNYEQYFGPGTRLTVT.

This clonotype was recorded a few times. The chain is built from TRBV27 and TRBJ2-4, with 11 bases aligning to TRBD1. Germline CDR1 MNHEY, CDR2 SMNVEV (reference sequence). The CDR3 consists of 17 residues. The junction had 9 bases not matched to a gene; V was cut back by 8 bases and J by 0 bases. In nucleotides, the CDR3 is TGTGCCAGCGGGACAGGGGGAGTAAAGATAGCCAAAAACATTCAGTACTTC. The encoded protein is CASGTGGVKIAKNIQYF.

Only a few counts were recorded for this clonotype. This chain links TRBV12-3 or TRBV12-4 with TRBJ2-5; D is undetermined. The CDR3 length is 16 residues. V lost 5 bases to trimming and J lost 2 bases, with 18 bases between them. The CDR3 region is CASSLSSWGFQETQYF. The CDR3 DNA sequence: TGTGCCAGCAGTCTATCAAGTTGGGGATTTCAAGAGACCCAGTACTTC.

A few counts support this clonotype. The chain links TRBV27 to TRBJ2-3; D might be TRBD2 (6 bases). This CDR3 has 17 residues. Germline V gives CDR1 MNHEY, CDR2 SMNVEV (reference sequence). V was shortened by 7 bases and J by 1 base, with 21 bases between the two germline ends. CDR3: CASKGIGDGGRTDTQYF. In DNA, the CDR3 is TGTGCCAGCAAGGGTATCGGGGACGGGGGACGCACAGATACGCAGTATTTT.

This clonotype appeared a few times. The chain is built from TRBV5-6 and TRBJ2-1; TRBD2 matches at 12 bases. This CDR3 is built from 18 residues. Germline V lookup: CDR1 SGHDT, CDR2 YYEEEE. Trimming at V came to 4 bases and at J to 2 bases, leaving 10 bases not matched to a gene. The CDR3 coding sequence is TGTGCCAGCAGCGTAGGCAGACTAGCGGGAGCCCCCTACAATGAGCAGTTCTTC. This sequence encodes CASSVGRLAGAPYNEQFF.

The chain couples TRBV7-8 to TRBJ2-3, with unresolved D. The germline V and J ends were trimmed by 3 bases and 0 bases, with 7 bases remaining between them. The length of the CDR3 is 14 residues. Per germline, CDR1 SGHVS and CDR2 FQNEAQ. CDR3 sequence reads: CASSFFTSTDTQYF. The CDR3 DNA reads TGTGCCAGCAGCTTTTTCACTAGCACAGATACGCAGTATTTT.

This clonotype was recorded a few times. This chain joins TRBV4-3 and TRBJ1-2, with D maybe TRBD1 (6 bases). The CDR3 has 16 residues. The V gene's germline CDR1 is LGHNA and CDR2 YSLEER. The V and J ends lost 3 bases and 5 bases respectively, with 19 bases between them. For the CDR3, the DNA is TGCGCCAGCAGCCAGGCCTTGGAGGACAGCTTTTATGGCTACACCTTC. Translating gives CASSQALEDSFYGYTF.

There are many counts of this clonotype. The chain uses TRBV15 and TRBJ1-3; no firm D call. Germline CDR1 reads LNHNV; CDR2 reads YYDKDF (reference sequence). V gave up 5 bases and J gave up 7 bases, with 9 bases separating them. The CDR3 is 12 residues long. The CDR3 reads CATSGSGNTIYF. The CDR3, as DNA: TGTGCCACCAGCGGTTCGGGTAACACCATATATTTT.

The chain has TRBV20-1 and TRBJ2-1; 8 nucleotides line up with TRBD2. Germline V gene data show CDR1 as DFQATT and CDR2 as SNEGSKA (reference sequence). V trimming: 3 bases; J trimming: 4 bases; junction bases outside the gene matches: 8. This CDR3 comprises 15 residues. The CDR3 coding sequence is TGCAGTGCTAGGACGTGGCGGGAGGAATACAATGAGCAGTTCTTC. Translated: CSARTWREEYNEQFF.

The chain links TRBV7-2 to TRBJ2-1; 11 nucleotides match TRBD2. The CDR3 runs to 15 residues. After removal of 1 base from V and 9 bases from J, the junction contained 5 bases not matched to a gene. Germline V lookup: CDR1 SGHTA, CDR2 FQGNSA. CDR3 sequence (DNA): TGTGCCAGCAGCTTAGATCTAGCGGGAGGTGGTGAGCAGTTCTTC. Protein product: CASSLDLAGGGEQFF.